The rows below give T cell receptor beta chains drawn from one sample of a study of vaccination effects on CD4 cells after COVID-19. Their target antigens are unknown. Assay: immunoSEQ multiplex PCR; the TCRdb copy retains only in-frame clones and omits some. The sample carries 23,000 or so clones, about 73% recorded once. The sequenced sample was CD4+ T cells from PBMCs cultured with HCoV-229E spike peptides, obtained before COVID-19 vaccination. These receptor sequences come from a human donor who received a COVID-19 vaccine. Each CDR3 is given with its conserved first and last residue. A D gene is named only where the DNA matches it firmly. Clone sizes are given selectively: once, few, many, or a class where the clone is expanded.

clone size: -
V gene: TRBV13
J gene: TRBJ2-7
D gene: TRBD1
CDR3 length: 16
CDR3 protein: CASSARGTGGIKEQYF
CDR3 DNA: TGTGCCAGCAGCGCCCGAGGGACAGGGGGGATTAAGGAACAGTACTTC

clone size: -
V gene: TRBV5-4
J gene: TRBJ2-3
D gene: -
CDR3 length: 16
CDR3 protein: CASSLFTSSAGDTQYF
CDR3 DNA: TGTGCCAGCAGCTTGTTCACCTCTAGCGCAGGGGATACGCAGTATTTT

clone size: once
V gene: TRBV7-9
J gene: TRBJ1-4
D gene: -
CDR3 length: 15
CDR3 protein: CASSVTGVPNEKLFF
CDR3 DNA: TGTGCCAGCAGCGTCACGGGGGTTCCTAATGAAAAACTGTTTTTT

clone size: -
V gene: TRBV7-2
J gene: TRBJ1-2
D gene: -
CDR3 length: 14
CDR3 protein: CASSLETGYYGYTF
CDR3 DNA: TGTGCCAGCAGCTTAGAGACAGGTTACTATGGCTACACCTTC

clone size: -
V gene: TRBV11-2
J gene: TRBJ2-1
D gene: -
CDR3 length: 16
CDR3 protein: CASSLVGAGLTNEQFF
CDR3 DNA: TGTGCCAGCAGCTTAGTCGGGGCGGGATTAACAAATGAGCAGTTCTTC

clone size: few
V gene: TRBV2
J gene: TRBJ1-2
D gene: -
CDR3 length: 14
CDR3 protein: CASSLTTPNYGYTF
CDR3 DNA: TGTGCCAGCAGTCTGACCACACCAAACTATGGCTACACCTTC

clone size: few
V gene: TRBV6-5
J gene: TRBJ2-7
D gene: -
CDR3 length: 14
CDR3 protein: CASSYSSSSYEQYF
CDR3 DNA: TGTGCCAGCAGTTACTCGTCCAGCTCCTACGAGCAGTACTTC

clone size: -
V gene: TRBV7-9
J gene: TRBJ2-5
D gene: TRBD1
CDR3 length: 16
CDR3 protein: CASSFPGQGARETQYF
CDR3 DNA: TGTGCCAGCAGCTTCCCGGGACAGGGGGCAAGGGAGACCCAGTACTTC

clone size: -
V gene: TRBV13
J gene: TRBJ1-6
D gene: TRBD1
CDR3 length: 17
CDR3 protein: CASSYFLRDSYNSPLHF
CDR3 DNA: TGTGCCAGCAGCTACTTCCTACGGGACAGCTATAATTCACCCCTCCACTTT

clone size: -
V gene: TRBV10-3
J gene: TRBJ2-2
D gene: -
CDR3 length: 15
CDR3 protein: CAISENRDPTGELFF
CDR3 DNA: TGTGCCATCAGTGAAAACAGGGATCCGACCGGGGAGCTGTTTTTT

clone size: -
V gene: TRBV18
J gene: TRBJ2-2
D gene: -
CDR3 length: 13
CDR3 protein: CASSPRDTGELFF
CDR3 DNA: TGTGCCAGCTCACCCAGGGACACCGGGGAGCTGTTTTTT

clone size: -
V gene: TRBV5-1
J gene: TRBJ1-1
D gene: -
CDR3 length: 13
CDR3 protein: CASSLEWPSGAFF
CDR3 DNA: TGCGCCAGCAGCTTGGAATGGCCGTCGGGAGCTTTCTTT

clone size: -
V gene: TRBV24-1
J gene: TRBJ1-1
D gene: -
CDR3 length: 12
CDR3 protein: CATSDGGRQAFF
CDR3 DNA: TGTGCCACCTCGGACGGGGGGCGCCAGGCTTTCTTT

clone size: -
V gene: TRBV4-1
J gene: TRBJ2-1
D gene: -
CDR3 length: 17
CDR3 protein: CASSRLAGLSTYNEQFF
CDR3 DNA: TGCGCCAGCAGCCGCCTGGCGGGACTTTCAACCTACAATGAGCAGTTCTTC

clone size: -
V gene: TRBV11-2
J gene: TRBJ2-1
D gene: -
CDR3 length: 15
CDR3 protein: CASSLSTAEYNEQFF
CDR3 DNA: TGTGCCAGCAGCTTGTCGACAGCGGAGTACAATGAGCAGTTCTTC

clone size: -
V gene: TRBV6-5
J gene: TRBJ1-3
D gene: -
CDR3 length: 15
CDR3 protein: CASIFLAVSGNTIYF
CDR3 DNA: TGTGCCAGCATCTTCCTGGCAGTCTCTGGAAACACCATATATTTT